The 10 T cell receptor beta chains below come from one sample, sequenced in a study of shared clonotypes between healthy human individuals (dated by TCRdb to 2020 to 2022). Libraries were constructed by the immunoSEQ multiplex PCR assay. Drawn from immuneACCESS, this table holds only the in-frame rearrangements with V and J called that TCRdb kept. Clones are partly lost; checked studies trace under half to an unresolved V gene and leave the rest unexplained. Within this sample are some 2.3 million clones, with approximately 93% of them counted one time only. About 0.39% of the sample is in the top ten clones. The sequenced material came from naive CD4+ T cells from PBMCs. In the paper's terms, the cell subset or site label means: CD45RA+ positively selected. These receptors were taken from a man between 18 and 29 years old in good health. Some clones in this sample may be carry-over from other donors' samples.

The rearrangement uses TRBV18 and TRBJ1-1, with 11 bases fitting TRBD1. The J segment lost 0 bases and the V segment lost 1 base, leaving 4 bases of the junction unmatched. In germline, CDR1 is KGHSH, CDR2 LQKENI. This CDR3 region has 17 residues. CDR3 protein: CASSPLGTGGLNTEAFF. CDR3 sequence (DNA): TGTGCCAGCTCACCACTCGGGACAGGGGGACTGAACACTGAAGCTTTCTTT. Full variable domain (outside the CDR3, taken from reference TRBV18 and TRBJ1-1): NAGVMQNPRHLVRRRGQEARLRCSPMKGHSHVYWYRQLPEEGLKFMVYLQKENIIDESGMPKERFSAEFPKEGPSILRIQQVVRGDSAAYFCASSPLGTGGLNTEAFFGQGTRLTVV.

CDR3 in amino acids: CASSAPRTSGRATGELFF. The CDR3 coding sequence is TGTGCCAGCAGCGCCCCTAGGACTAGCGGGAGAGCGACCGGGGAGCTGTTTTTT. The rearrangement links TRBV7-8 to TRBJ2-2; 13 bases line up with TRBD2. Looked up from germline, CDR1 is SGHVS and CDR2 is FQNEAQ. With 5 bases clipped from V and 5 bases from J, the junction kept 11 bases outside the gene matches. The CDR3 sequence is 18 residues long.

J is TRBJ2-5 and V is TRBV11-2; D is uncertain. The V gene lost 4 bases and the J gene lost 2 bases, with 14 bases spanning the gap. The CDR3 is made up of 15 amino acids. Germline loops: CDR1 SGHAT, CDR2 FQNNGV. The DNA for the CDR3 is TGTGCCAGCAGCTCCGCTCGGGCGTTACAAGAGACCCAGTACTTC. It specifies CASSSARALQETQYF.

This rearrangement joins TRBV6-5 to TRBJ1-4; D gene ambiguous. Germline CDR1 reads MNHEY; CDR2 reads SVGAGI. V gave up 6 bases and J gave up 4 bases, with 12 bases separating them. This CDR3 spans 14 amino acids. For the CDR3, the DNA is TGTGCCAGCAGCCGAAGGTCTGTTAATGAAAAACTGTTTTTT. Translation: CASSRRSVNEKLFF.

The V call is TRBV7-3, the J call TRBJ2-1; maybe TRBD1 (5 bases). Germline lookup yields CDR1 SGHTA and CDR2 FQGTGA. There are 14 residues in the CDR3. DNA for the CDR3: TGTGCGAATGGTGGGGCGTGGGCGTGTAATGAGCAGTTCTTC. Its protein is CANGGAWACNEQFF. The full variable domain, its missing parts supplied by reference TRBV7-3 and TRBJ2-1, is GAGVSQTPSNKVTEKGKYVELRCDPISGHTALYWYRQSLGQGPEFLIYFQGTGAADDSGLPNDRFFAVRPEGSVSTLKIQRTERGDSAVYLCANGGAWACNEQFFGPGTRLTVL.

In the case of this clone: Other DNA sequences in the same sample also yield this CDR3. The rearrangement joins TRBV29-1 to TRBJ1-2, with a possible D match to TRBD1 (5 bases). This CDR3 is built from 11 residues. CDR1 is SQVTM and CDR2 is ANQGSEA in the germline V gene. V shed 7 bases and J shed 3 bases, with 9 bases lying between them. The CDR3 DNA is TGCAGCGGGGGGGAGGACTATGGCTACACCTTC. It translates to CSGGEDYGYTF.

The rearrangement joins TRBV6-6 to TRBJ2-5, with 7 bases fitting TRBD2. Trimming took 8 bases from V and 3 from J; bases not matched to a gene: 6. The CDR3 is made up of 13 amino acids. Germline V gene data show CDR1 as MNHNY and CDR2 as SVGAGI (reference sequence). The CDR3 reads CASGRAGEETQYF. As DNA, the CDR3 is TGTGCCAGCGGTCGGGCGGGAGAAGAGACCCAGTACTTC.

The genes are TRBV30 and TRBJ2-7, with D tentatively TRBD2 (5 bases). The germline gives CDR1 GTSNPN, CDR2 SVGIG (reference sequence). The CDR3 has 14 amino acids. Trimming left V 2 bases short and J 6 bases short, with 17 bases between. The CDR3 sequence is CAWSPDPGTTEQYF. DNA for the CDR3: TGTGCCTGGAGTCCCGATCCGGGAACGACCGAGCAGTACTTC.

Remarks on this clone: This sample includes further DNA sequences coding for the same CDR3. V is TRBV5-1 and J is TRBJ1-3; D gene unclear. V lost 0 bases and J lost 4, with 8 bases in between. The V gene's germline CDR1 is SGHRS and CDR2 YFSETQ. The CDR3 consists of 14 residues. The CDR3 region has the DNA TGCGCCAGCAGCTTGGCTGGAGCAGGAAACACCATATATTTT. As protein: CASSLAGAGNTIYF.

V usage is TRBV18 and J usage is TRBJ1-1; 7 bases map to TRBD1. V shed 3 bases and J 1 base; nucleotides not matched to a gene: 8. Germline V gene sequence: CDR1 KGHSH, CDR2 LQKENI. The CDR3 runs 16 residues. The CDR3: CASSPTTGRENTEAFF. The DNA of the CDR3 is TGTGCCAGCTCACCCACGACAGGGAGGGAGAACACTGAAGCTTTCTTT.